These 15 T cell receptor beta chains originate from one sample sequenced in a study of blood T cell repertoires in COVID-19. Only in-frame clones appear in the TCRdb table, and some are missing; sequencing was by immunoSEQ multiplex PCR. The repertoire holds roughly 350,000 clones, roughly 85% seen once, with 3.6% in the top ten. Material for sequencing was peripheral blood. The receptors stem from a woman aged 18-35 years with acute or convalescent COVID-19.

This sequence joins TRBV11-2 and TRBJ2-7, with TRBD2 identical over 7 bases. V dropped 5 bases and J dropped 0; count of bases not matched to a gene: 7. The CDR3 is 15 residues long. CDR1 is SGHAT and CDR2 is FQNNGV in the germline V gene. CDR3 nucleotide sequence: TGTGCCAGCAGCCAGGGCGGGACTATCTCCTACGAGCAGTACTTC. This translates into CASSQGGTISYEQYF.

The chain joins TRBV2 to TRBJ2-3; D perhaps matches TRBD2 (5 bases). Germline CDR1 and CDR2: SNHLY and FYNNEI. V lost 6 bases to trimming and J lost 3 bases, with 13 bases between them. The CDR3 extends over 14 amino acids. The CDR3 is CASRPSLGTDTQYF. As DNA, the CDR3 is TGTGCCAGCAGGCCCTCACTAGGGACAGATACGCAGTATTTT. The full variable domain, its missing parts supplied by reference TRBV2 and TRBJ2-3, is EPEVTQTPSHQVTQMGQEVILRCVPISNHLYFYWYRQILGQKVEFLVSFYNNEISEKSEIFDDQFSVERPDGSNFTLKIRSTKLEDSAMYFCASRPSLGTDTQYFGPGTRLTVL.

The chain couples TRBV5-4 to TRBJ2-5, with a tentative D call TRBD2 (6 bases). Germline CDR1 is SGHNT and CDR2 is YYREEE (reference sequence). V lost 6 bases, J lost 2 bases, and 23 bases lay in between. CDR3 size: 17 residues. The CDR3 loop reads CASTGSGERRGQETQYF. CDR3 coding DNA: TGTGCCAGCACTGGGTCGGGGGAACGACGGGGACAAGAGACCCAGTACTTC.

The CDR3 DNA sequence: TGTGCCACCAGCACCAGATCCCTGGGCCAGGATAGTGGCTACACCTTC. Encoded protein: CATSTRSLGQDSGYTF. The V gene is TRBV15, the J gene TRBJ1-2; D ambiguous. CDR1 is LNHNV and CDR2 is YYDKDF in the germline V gene (reference sequence). V was clipped by 4 bases and J by 7 bases, with 22 bases between them. The CDR3 runs to 16 residues. The full variable domain, rest sourced from reference TRBV15 and TRBJ1-2, is DAMVIQNPRYQVTQFGKPVTLSCSQTLNHNVMYWYQQKSSQAPKLLFHYYDKDFNNEADTPDNFQSRRPNTSFCFLDIRSPGLGDTAMYLCATSTRSLGQDSGYTFGSGTRLTVV.

The rearrangement joins TRBV3-1 (or the pseudogene TRBV3-2) to TRBJ2-5; 11 bases map to TRBD2. The germline V gene has CDR1 LGHDT and CDR2 YNNKEL (reference sequence). V trimming: 1 base; J trimming: 3 bases; junction bases outside the gene matches: 1. The CDR3 extends over 15 amino acids. The CDR3 reads CASSQAGLAEETQYF. The CDR3 DNA is TGTGCCAGCAGCCAAGCGGGACTAGCGGAAGAGACCCAGTACTTC.

This clone was detected only once. The genes are TRBV7-9 and TRBJ2-3, with D maybe TRBD1 (5 bases). The CDR3 is 15 amino acids. V lost 5 bases and J 2 bases, leaving 14 bases between the germline ends. Germline CDR1 SEHNR, CDR2 FQNEAQ (reference sequence). CDR3: CASSQGQGTTDTQYF. The CDR3 DNA reads as TGTGCCAGCAGCCAAGGGCAGGGAACCACAGATACGCAGTATTTT. Full variable domain (missing parts from reference TRBV7-9 and TRBJ2-3): DTGVSQNPRHKITKRGQNVTFRCDPISEHNRLYWYRQTLGQGPEFLTYFQNEAQLEKSRLLSDRFSAERPKGSFSTLEIQRTEQGDSAMYLCASSQGQGTTDTQYFGPGTRLTVL.

The chain couples TRBV27 to TRBJ1-6; 9 positions agree with TRBD1. This CDR3 contains 19 residues. With V trimmed by 0 bases and J by 1 base, 7 bases remained unmatched. The germline V gene encodes CDR1 MNHEY and CDR2 SMNVEV (reference sequence). The CDR3 sequence: CASSLSGQGTVSYNSPLHF. In DNA form, the CDR3 reads TGTGCCAGCAGTTTATCAGGACAGGGGACGGTATCCTATAATTCACCCCTCCACTTT.

This clone was detected once. The chain carries TRBV15 and TRBJ1-5, with D maybe TRBD1 (6 bases). Germline assignment: CDR1 LNHNV and CDR2 YYDKDF (reference sequence). CDR3 length: 23 amino acids. Trimming cost V 0 bases and J 0 bases, with 30 bases left between them. CDR3 protein: CATSRDGWSGQIPSLYSNQPQHF. The CDR3 DNA follows: TGTGCCACCAGCAGAGATGGATGGTCCGGACAGATACCTTCCCTATATAGCAATCAGCCCCAGCATTTT.

The CDR3 DNA reads TGTGCCAGCACTCCCGGGGGCCAGCGGGGGAATGAGCAGTTCTTC. It specifies CASTPGGQRGNEQFF. The chain combines TRBV28 with TRBJ2-1, with 8 bases aligning to TRBD2. Looked up from germline, CDR1 is MDHEN and CDR2 is SYDVKM. Trimming took 7 bases from V and 7 from J; bases not matched to a gene: 12. This CDR3 is 15 amino acids long.

V gene TRBV19 combines with J gene TRBJ1-6, with 9 bases identical to TRBD1. This CDR3 has 14 amino acids. The trim removed 7 bases at V and 9 bases at J, leaving 7 bases unmatched. Germline V lookup: CDR1 LNHDA, CDR2 SQIVND (reference sequence). CDR3 bases: TGTGCCAGTAAGGCGGGACAGGGAGCTTCACCCCTCCACTTT. This translates into CASKAGQGASPLHF.

This chain connects TRBV3-1 (or the pseudogene TRBV3-2) to TRBJ1-2; D possibly corresponds to TRBD1 (6 bases). This CDR3 is 15 amino acids long. V shed 0 bases and J shed 8 bases, with 16 bases lying between them. CDR1 and CDR2 from the germline V gene are LGHDT and YNNKEL (reference sequence). The CDR3 protein is CASSQDRTGGGGYTF. CDR3 nucleotides: TGTGCCAGCAGCCAAGATCGGACGGGGGGCGGAGGCTACACCTTC.

This chain uses TRBV5-6 with TRBJ2-7, with unresolved D. CDR1 and CDR2 from the germline V gene are SGHDT and YYEEEE. V lost 1 base to trimming and J lost 9 bases, with 11 bases between them. The CDR3 extends over 12 amino acids. CDR3 coding DNA: TGTGCCAGCAGCTTGTTGGCAGGCGCGCAGTACTTC. The encoded protein is CASSLLAGAQYF.

This rearrangement joins TRBV30 to TRBJ1-3; 9 bases agree with TRBD1. Unmatched junction bases numbered 6, after V lost 8 bases and J lost 4 bases. The CDR3 is 13 residues long. Germline V gene lookup returns CDR1 GTSNPN and CDR2 SVGIG (reference sequence). CDR3 DNA sequence: TGTGCCGCCCGGGACAGGGCAGGAAACACCATATATTTT. Translated, it gives CAARDRAGNTIYF.

The rearrangement uses TRBV5-1 and TRBJ2-7, with D perhaps matching TRBD2 (7 bases). The germline V gene has CDR1 SGHRS and CDR2 YFSETQ. Trimming removed 6 bases from V and 5 bases from J, with 21 bases in between. The CDR3 spans 15 residues. The CDR3 protein is CASTLPGGRSDEQYF. Written as DNA, the CDR3 is TGCGCCAGCACTCTCCCCGGGGGGCGCAGCGACGAGCAGTACTTC.

The rearrangement links TRBV7-2 to TRBJ2-1; 10 bases match TRBD2. V was clipped by 1 base and J by 6 bases; unmatched bases: 3. The germline gives CDR1 SGHTA, CDR2 FQGNSA. The CDR3 is 15 residues long. CDR3 sequence reads: CASSLELAGSNEQFF. The CDR3, as DNA: TGTGCCAGCAGCTTAGAACTAGCGGGAAGCAATGAGCAGTTCTTC.